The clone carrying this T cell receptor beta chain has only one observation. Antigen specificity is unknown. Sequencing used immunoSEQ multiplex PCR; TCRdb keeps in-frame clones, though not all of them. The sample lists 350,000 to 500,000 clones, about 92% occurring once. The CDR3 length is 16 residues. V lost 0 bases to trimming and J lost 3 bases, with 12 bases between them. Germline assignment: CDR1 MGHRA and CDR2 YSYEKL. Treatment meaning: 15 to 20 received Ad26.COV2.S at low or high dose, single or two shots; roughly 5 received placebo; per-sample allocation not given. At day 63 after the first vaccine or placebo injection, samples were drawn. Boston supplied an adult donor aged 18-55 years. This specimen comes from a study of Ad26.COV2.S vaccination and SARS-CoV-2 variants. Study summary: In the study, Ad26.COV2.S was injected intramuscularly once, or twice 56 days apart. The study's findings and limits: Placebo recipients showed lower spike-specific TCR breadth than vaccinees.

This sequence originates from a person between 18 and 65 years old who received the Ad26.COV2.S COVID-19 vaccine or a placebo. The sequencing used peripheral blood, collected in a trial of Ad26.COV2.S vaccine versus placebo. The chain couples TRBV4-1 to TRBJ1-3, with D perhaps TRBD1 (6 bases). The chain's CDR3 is CASSQDWPGDGNTIYF. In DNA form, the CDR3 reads TGCGCCAGCAGCCAAGATTGGCCAGGGGATGGAAACACCATATATTTT.